A single sample is the source of the 2 T cell receptor beta chains below, sequenced in a study of OX40 agonist ivuxolimab in advanced cancers. This table comes from immunoSEQ multiplex PCR, and its TCRdb copy is limited to in-frame clones, with some not included. Of around 64,000 clones detected, 82% appear once; the ten largest clones hold 5%. The starting material was CD4+ or CD8+ T cells sorted from blood, obtained in a trial of the OX40 agonist ivuxolimab. The receptor source for this set is an adult with an advanced solid tumor such as melanoma, head and neck, liver or kidney cancer.

The chain recombines TRBV10-3 with TRBJ2-3; the match to TRBD2 covers 9 bases. The CDR3 covers 15 residues. The ends lost 6 bases at V and 3 bases at J; junction bases unmatched: 7. Germline CDR1 ENHRY, CDR2 SYGVKD. CDR3 in amino acids: CAIRGGLAETDTQYF. CDR3 DNA: TGTGCCATCAGGGGGGGACTAGCCGAGACAGATACGCAGTATTTT.

As DNA, the CDR3 is TGCGCCAGCAGCTTCGGGACTTACAATGAGCAGTTCTTC. The encoded protein is CASSFGTYNEQFF. V usage is TRBV5-1 and J usage is TRBJ2-1; D might be TRBD2 (6 bases). Germline values: CDR1 SGHRS, CDR2 YFSETQ. CDR3 length: 13 residues. Trimming took off 2 bases at V and 4 bases at J, with 7 bases between the two ends. Using reference TRBV5-1 and TRBJ2-1 for the parts outside the CDR3, the full variable domain is KAGVTQTPRYLIKTRGQQVTLSCSPISGHRSVSWYQQTPGQGLQFLFEYFSETQRNKGNFPGRFSGRQFSNSRSEMNVSTLELGDSALYLCASSFGTYNEQFFGPGTRLTVL.